These 20 T cell receptor beta chains were sequenced from one sample in a study of naive and memory T cell subsets. The beta constant-region primer was an equimolar mix of two oligonucleotides covering TRBC1 and TRBC2. MiXCR, applied by TCRdb to the UMI-ligation and nested PCR reads, yields one record per CDR3 protein. This sample has around 23,000 distinct CDR3 sequences, with about 10% found just once. The material sequenced was central memory CD8+ T cells from blood. The source of these receptors is a human donor in good health.

This clonotype is medium-sized. This CDR3 reads CASRGRGSPLHF. Written as DNA, the CDR3 is TGTGCCAGCAGGGGGCGCGGTTCACCCCTCCACTTT. The rearrangement uses TRBV12-3 or TRBV12-4 and TRBJ1-6, with D possibly TRBD1 on 5 matching bases. The CDR3 consists of 12 residues. V was shortened by 6 bases and J by 9 bases, with 9 bases between the two germline ends.

The genes are TRBV30 and TRBJ1-4; 8 nucleotides line up with TRBD1. CDR3 length: 18 residues. Germline lookup yields CDR1 GTSNPN and CDR2 SVGIG (reference sequence). The V gene end was trimmed by 3 bases and the J gene end by 3 bases; junction bases not matched to a gene: 15. The CDR3: CAWRATGEYTPANEKLFF. CDR3 coding DNA: TGTGCCTGGAGAGCGACAGGGGAGTATACCCCCGCTAATGAAAAACTGTTTTTT.

The table lists this clonotype with many counts. This chain joins TRBV6-4 and TRBJ2-2; D possibly corresponds to TRBD2 (6 bases). Trimming took 3 bases from V and 6 from J, leaving 14 bases between them. The germline gives CDR1 MRHNA, CDR2 SNTAGT. The CDR3 runs 15 residues. CDR3 sequence (DNA): TGTGCCAGCAGTGAGGGACTGGAGAGGCCCGGGGAGCTGTTTTTT. It specifies CASSEGLERPGELFF.

This clonotype was detected ten times or more. The chain employs TRBV12-3 or TRBV12-4 and TRBJ2-2; 7 bases match TRBD2. V lost 8 bases, J lost 4 bases, and 1 base stayed unmatched. The CDR3 runs 12 residues. The CDR3 loop is CASGRGTGELFF. The DNA for the CDR3 is TGTGCCAGCGGGAGGGGCACCGGGGAGCTGTTTTTT.

This clonotype showed up just a few times. V gene TRBV7-2 combines with J gene TRBJ2-3; D tentatively fits TRBD1 or TRBD2 (5 bases each). The ends were cut back, 7 bases at V and 6 bases at J, with 26 bases in the middle. Germline V gives CDR1 SGHTA, CDR2 FQGNSA. This CDR3 has 17 amino acids. The CDR3 DNA is TGTGCCAGCATCCTCGTAGCGCTCCGGGACCACCGCGATACGCAGTATTTT. This sequence encodes CASILVALRDHRDTQYF.

This clonotype has only a few counts. The chain is built from TRBV15 and TRBJ1-4; D remains ambiguous. The CDR3 extends over 16 amino acids. The germline V and J ends were trimmed by 0 bases and 6 bases, with 14 bases remaining between them. CDR1 and CDR2 from the germline V gene are LNHNV and YYDKDF (reference sequence). The DNA for the CDR3 is TGTGCCACCAGCAGAGAGCAGGTCCTCGGTGATGAAAAACTGTTTTTT. This sequence encodes CATSREQVLGDEKLFF.

This clonotype was detected a few times. The chain combines TRBV9 with TRBJ2-5, with 14 bases that match TRBD2. The CDR3 totals 16 residues. Germline CDR1 reads SGDLS; CDR2 reads YYNGEE. V gave up 2 bases and J gave up 4 bases; unmatched junction bases: 4. The CDR3 is CASSVAGTSGRETQYF. The CDR3 nucleotides are TGTGCCAGCAGCGTGGCCGGGACTAGCGGGAGAGAGACCCAGTACTTC.

This clonotype was counted at least ten times. A much bigger clone sits one base away, suggesting this may be a read error. The chain carries TRBV28 and TRBJ1-3; D call uncertain. This CDR3 contains 14 residues. The V end lost 8 bases, the J end lost 0 bases, and 11 bases lay between the germline ends. Germline CDR1 MDHEN, CDR2 SYDVKM. The CDR3 DNA reads TGTGCCAGCGCTGTCAGCCACTCTGGAAACACCATATATTTT. This sequence encodes CASAVSHSGNTIYF.

The V and J genes are TRBV15 and TRBJ2-3, with 14 bases fitting TRBD2. Germline V gives CDR1 LNHNV, CDR2 YYDKDF (reference sequence). This CDR3 has 16 residues. The V gene end was trimmed by 5 bases and the J gene end by 5 bases; junction bases not matched to a gene: 6. The CDR3 nucleotides are TGTGCCACCAGCGGGGGACTAGCGGGAGCACAAGATACGCAGTATTTT. Encoded protein: CATSGGLAGAQDTQYF.

This clonotype was counted only a few times. The V and J genes are TRBV12-3 or TRBV12-4 and TRBJ2-2; D remains unclear. V was clipped by 8 bases and J by 3 bases, with 7 bases between them. The CDR3 consists of 12 residues. The CDR3 coding sequence is TGTGCCAGCGTGGTCGACACCGGGGAGCTGTTTTTT. Protein sequence: CASVVDTGELFF.

The chain recombines TRBV10-3 with TRBJ1-4; D call uncertain. Trimming cost V 6 bases and J 8 bases, with 13 bases left between them. This CDR3 has 13 amino acids. Germline CDR1 reads ENHRY; CDR2 reads SYGVKD. The CDR3 loop reads CAISPASGEKLFF. In DNA, the CDR3 is TGTGCCATCAGCCCGGCATCGGGCGAAAAACTGTTTTTT.

Comment on this clonotype: A much larger clone is a single base away; this may be a read error. The limits of the CDR3 on the DNA are not certain, so only TCRdb's listed CDR3 is given. This rearrangement joins TRBV9 to TRBJ2-7; the D call in the table, TRBD1, was not verified against the DNA. The CDR3 has 14 amino acids, counting both end residues. Germline V gene sequence: CDR1 SGDLS, CDR2 YYNGEE. CDR3 protein: CASSVGQGTYEQDF.

The chain combines TRBV7-8 with TRBJ2-2, with D hard to call. Trimming left V 5 bases short and J 0 bases short, with 10 bases between. The CDR3 spans 15 residues. From germline, CDR1 is SGHVS and CDR2 FQNEAQ. CDR3 nucleotides: TGTGCCAGCAGCCTCTATGGGTCGAACACCGGGGAGCTGTTTTTT. As protein: CASSLYGSNTGELFF. Looking up the rest from reference TRBV7-8 and TRBJ2-2 gives the full variable domain: GAGVSQSPRYKVAKRGQDVALRCDPISGHVSLFWYQQALGQGPEFLTYFQNEAQLDKSGLPSDRFFAERPEGSVSTLKIQRTQQEDSAVYLCASSLYGSNTGELFFGEGSRLTVL.

This clonotype occurred many times. V is TRBV4-2 and J is TRBJ2-7; TRBD1 is a possible D gene (6 bases). The germline V and J ends were trimmed by 8 bases and 6 bases, with 29 bases remaining between them. Germline values: CDR1 LGHNA, CDR2 YNFKEQ. The CDR3 has 17 amino acids. CDR3 sequence reads: CASARLTDRQRVPEQYF. CDR3 nucleotides: TGTGCCAGCGCAAGACTAACGGACAGACAAAGAGTCCCCGAGCAGTACTTC.

Comments on this clonotype: A much larger clone is a single base away; this may be a read error. The chain couples TRBV4-3 to TRBJ2-7; D tentatively fits TRBD1 or TRBD2 (5 bases each). V was pared by 0 bases and J by 6 bases, with 18 bases between. This CDR3 has 16 amino acids. The germline CDR1 and CDR2 sequences are LGHNA and YSLEER. CDR3 nucleotides: TGCGCCAGCAGCCAAGACTCGCAGGCTGTCGGGGCCGAGCAGTACTTC. This translates into CASSQDSQAVGAEQYF.

This clonotype was observed a few times. V usage is TRBV14 and J usage is TRBJ2-7, with D unclear. CDR3 length: 12 residues. The germline CDR1 and CDR2 sequences are SGHDN and FVKESK. V shed 0 bases and J shed 2 bases, with 2 bases lying between them. The CDR3 spells CASSQEAYEQYF. In DNA form, the CDR3 reads TGTGCCAGCAGCCAAGAAGCCTACGAGCAGTACTTC.

This clonotype was seen only a few times. The rearrangement links TRBV10-3 to TRBJ2-5; D unresolved. Between the trimmed V and J ends, which lost 3 bases and 1 base, there was a span of 12 bases. The CDR3 consists of 15 residues. The germline V gene has CDR1 ENHRY and CDR2 SYGVKD. CDR3 loop: CAISDGTFSQETQYF. Written as DNA, the CDR3 is TGTGCCATCAGTGATGGCACTTTCAGCCAAGAGACCCAGTACTTC.

This clonotype was observed many times. The chain has TRBV5-1 and TRBJ1-1; D uncertain. V lost 4 bases, J lost 5 bases, and 12 bases lay in between. CDR1 is SGHRS, CDR2 YFSETQ, per germline. The CDR3 covers 13 residues. The CDR3 DNA reads as TGCGCCAGCAGCCGAACAGTTGGGACTGAAGCTTTCTTT. Translated: CASSRTVGTEAFF. Full variable domain (missing parts from reference TRBV5-1 and TRBJ1-1): KAGVTQTPRYLIKTRGQQVTLSCSPISGHRSVSWYQQTPGQGLQFLFEYFSETQRNKGNFPGRFSGRQFSNSRSEMNVSTLELGDSALYLCASSRTVGTEAFFGQGTRLTVV.

The chain joins TRBV7-8 to TRBJ1-6; D unresolved. CDR3 size: 13 residues. The germline V and J ends were trimmed by 2 bases and 9 bases, with 8 bases remaining between them. Germline V gene sequence: CDR1 SGHVS, CDR2 FQNEAQ. The CDR3, as DNA: TGTGCCAGCAGCTTATCGAACCGTTCACCCCTCCACTTT. Amino acids: CASSLSNRSPLHF.

There are a few counts of this clonotype. This chain uses TRBV9 with TRBJ2-3; TRBD1 matches at 10 bases. Germline CDR1 and CDR2: SGDLS and YYNGEE. The CDR3 sequence is 16 residues long. The V and J ends lost 2 bases and 4 bases, in that order; junction bases with no gene match: 7. Here the CDR3 reads CASSVWDRGMADTQYF. CDR3 nucleotides: TGTGCCAGCAGCGTCTGGGACAGGGGTATGGCAGATACGCAGTATTTT.